These 14 T cell receptor beta chains originate from one sample sequenced in a study of cytomegalovirus exposure and HLA in healthy donors. This PCR relied on a set of 60 Vbeta primers and 13 Jbeta primers. Measured with immunoSEQ multiplex PCR; TCRdb has only the in-frame clones, and not every one. The sample shows tens of thousands of clones, 65% to 90% of them seen only once. The sequenced sample was PBMCs. The receptors were sampled from a man younger than 40 in good health and CMV-seronegative.

The rearrangement joins TRBV4-1 to TRBJ1-1, with a weak D call TRBD1 (6 bases). V lost 4 bases to trimming and J lost 9 bases, with 24 bases between them. This CDR3 has 16 amino acids. Per the germline V gene, CDR1 is MGHRA and CDR2 is YSYEKL. This chain's CDR3 is CASSPLLGGGSTKAFF. The CDR3 DNA reads TGCGCCAGCAGCCCCCTCTTGGGAGGGGGTTCGACAAAAGCTTTCTTT.

The rearrangement joins TRBV7-3 to TRBJ2-1; 7 bases are shared with TRBD2. V lost 0 bases, J lost 5 bases, and 4 bases stayed unmatched. Germline V gene sequence: CDR1 SGHTA, CDR2 FQGTGA. This CDR3 has 15 residues. CDR3: CASSLTGTTHNEQFF. In DNA form, the CDR3 reads TGTGCCAGCAGCTTAACGGGGACTACTCACAATGAGCAGTTCTTC.

The chain recombines TRBV19 with TRBJ1-2; 9 positions match TRBD1. V lost 8 bases, J lost 4 bases, and 5 bases stayed unmatched. Per the germline V gene, CDR1 is LNHDA and CDR2 is SQIVND (reference sequence). The CDR3 spans 13 residues. The DNA of the CDR3 is TGTGCCAGTGCAGACAGGGGGACCTATGGCTACACCTTC. This translates into CASADRGTYGYTF.

As DNA, the CDR3 is TGTGCCAGCAGTTACCCCGGACAGTATGGCTACACCTTC. It specifies CASSYPGQYGYTF. This sequence joins TRBV6-5 and TRBJ1-2; possible D gene TRBD1, 6 bases. This CDR3 is built from 13 residues. The V gene lost 2 bases and the J gene lost 5 bases, with 9 bases spanning the gap. The V gene's germline CDR1 is MNHEY and CDR2 SVGAGI.

This clone was picked up a small number of times. This chain uses TRBV4-1 with TRBJ2-2, with a tentative D call TRBD1 (5 bases). CDR1 is MGHRA, CDR2 YSYEKL, per germline. The ends were cut back, 5 bases at V and 7 bases at J, with 17 bases in the middle. This CDR3 is built from 15 residues. The DNA of the CDR3 is TGCGCCAGCAGCTCTCCCTCAGGGTGGGGCGGGGAGCTGTTTTTT. Translating it yields CASSSPSGWGGELFF.

This rearrangement joins TRBV4-1 to TRBJ1-5, with 8 bases fitting TRBD1. The CDR3 totals 18 residues. Per germline, CDR1 MGHRA and CDR2 YSYEKL. The J segment lost 6 bases and the V segment lost 0 bases, leaving 13 bases of the junction unmatched. The CDR3 sequence: CASSQDMQGARGGQPQHF. The CDR3 nucleotides are TGCGCCAGCAGCCAAGATATGCAGGGGGCTAGGGGAGGTCAGCCCCAGCATTTT.

The CDR3 DNA follows: TGTGCCAGCAGCCCCCCGACAGGGGGCAATCAGCCCCAGCATTTT. Protein: CASSPPTGGNQPQHF. This rearrangement joins TRBV28 to TRBJ1-5; 8 bases are a match to TRBD1. The CDR3 has 15 residues. Trimming removed 6 bases from V and 2 bases from J; junction bases left unmatched: 6. In germline, CDR1 is MDHEN, CDR2 SYDVKM.

Turning to this clone: One end of the junction is discordant with germline, which a read error may explain. The chain links TRBV4-3 to TRBJ2-6; D is perhaps TRBD2 (5 bases). The CDR3 spans 18 residues. Germline CDR1 reads LGHNA; CDR2 reads YSLEER. CDR3 sequence (DNA): TGCGCCAGCAGCGAAGACGGGGTCCACCTCTCTGGGGCCAACGTCCTGACTTTC. Amino acids: CASSEDGVHLSGANVLTF.

The chain combines TRBV5-1 with TRBJ1-2; maybe TRBD1 (5 bases). The V gene lost 4 bases and the J gene lost 3 bases, with 16 bases spanning the gap. The CDR3 contains 15 residues. CDR1 and CDR2 (germline): SGHRS, YFSETQ. CDR3 sequence reads: CASSGGTALDYGYTF. CDR3 sequence (DNA): TGCGCCAGCAGCGGCGGGACGGCCCTGGACTATGGCTACACCTTC.

This clone has a single count. The CDR3 protein is CATGAGVSSYEQYF. The DNA for the CDR3 is TGTGCCACTGGGGCGGGAGTGTCTTCCTACGAGCAGTACTTC. This rearrangement joins TRBV7-2 to TRBJ2-7; 7 nucleotides agree with TRBD2. Trimming took 10 bases from V and 1 from J; bases not matched to a gene: 10. CDR1 is SGHTA and CDR2 is FQGNSA in the germline V gene. The CDR3 is 14 residues long.

The J gene is TRBJ2-7, the V gene TRBV27; 9 positions agree with TRBD2. The J segment lost 5 bases and the V segment lost 8 bases, leaving 10 bases of the junction unmatched. This CDR3 is built from 14 residues. CDR1 is MNHEY and CDR2 is SMNVEV in the germline V gene (reference sequence). CDR3 amino acids: CASRPAGGPHEQYF. CDR3 DNA sequence: TGTGCCAGCCGGCCGGCGGGAGGGCCCCACGAGCAGTACTTC.

The chain employs TRBV4-3 and TRBJ2-5; 8 bases fit TRBD2. CDR3 length equals 16 residues. With V trimmed by 3 bases and J by 0 bases, 6 bases remained unmatched. CDR1 LGHNA and CDR2 YSLEER come from the germline V gene. The CDR3 loop is CASSQKSGGHQETQYF. CDR3 nucleotide sequence: TGCGCCAGCAGCCAGAAAAGCGGGGGCCACCAAGAGACCCAGTACTTC.

The gene calls are TRBV13 and TRBJ2-2; 7 bases agree with TRBD1. Germline V gene sequence: CDR1 PRHDT, CDR2 FYEKMQ (reference sequence). V dropped 5 bases and J dropped 4; count of bases not matched to a gene: 7. The CDR3 sequence is 15 residues long. CDR3: CASSLDRAPTGELFF. The CDR3, as DNA: TGTGCCAGCAGCCTTGACAGGGCCCCCACCGGGGAGCTGTTTTTT.

This clone was counted a few times. The J gene is TRBJ2-5, the V gene TRBV6-1; 7 bases line up with TRBD2. The J call may be mistaken, given a closer DNA end match to TRBJ2-7. Per the germline V gene, CDR1 is MNHNS and CDR2 is SASEGT. The CDR3 has 14 residues. CDR3 sequence: CASTAMGGSYEQYF. The CDR3 nucleotides read TGTGCCAGCACCGCGATGGGGGGGTCCTACGAGCAGTACTTC.